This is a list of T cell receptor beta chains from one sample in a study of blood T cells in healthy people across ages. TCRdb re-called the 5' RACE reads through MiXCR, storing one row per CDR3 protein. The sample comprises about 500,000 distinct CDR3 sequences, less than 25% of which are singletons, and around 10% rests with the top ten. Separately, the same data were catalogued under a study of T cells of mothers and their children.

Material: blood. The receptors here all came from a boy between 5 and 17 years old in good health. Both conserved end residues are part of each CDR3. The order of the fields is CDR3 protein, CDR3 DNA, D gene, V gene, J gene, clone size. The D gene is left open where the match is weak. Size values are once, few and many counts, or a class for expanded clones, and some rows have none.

CDR3: CSAREHINTEAFF
DNA: TGCAGTGCTAGAGAACACATTAACACTGAAGCTTTCTTT
D: -
V: TRBV20-1
J: TRBJ1-1
size: -

CDR3: CASSQDQNAGNTIYF
DNA: TGCGCCAGCAGCCAAGATCAAAACGCTGGAAACACCATATATTTT
D: -
V: TRBV4-3
J: TRBJ1-3
size: few

CDR3: CASSYRGTSGRLPYNEQFF
DNA: TGTGCCAGCAGTTACAGAGGGACTAGCGGGAGATTACCCTACAATGAGCAGTTCTTC
D: TRBD2
V: TRBV6-5
J: TRBJ2-1
size: few

CDR3: CASREGSYEQYF
DNA: TGTGCCAGCCGGGAGGGGTCCTACGAGCAGTACTTC
D: TRBD2
V: TRBV28
J: TRBJ2-7
size: -

CDR3: CASSSPAGAHEQYF
DNA: TGTGCCAGCAGCTCACCCGCAGGCGCCCACGAGCAGTACTTC
D: -
V: TRBV9
J: TRBJ2-7
size: -

CDR3: CASSTRTGAMDTEVFF
DNA: TGTGCCAGCAGTACCAGAACAGGGGCAATGGACACTGAAGTTTTCTTT
D: TRBD1
V: TRBV6-1
J: TRBJ1-1
size: few

CDR3: CASSHGGTGVMRIQYF
DNA: TGTGCCAGCAGCCATGGAGGGACAGGGGTAATGCGTATTCAGTACTTC
D: TRBD1
V: TRBV3-1
J: TRBJ2-4
size: many

CDR3: CASSMGGRKETQYF
DNA: TGTGCCAGTAGTATGGGGGGCCGGAAGGAGACCCAGTACTTC
D: -
V: TRBV19
J: TRBJ2-5
size: few

CDR3: CASSPGQGGTGELFF
DNA: TGTGCCAGCAGCCCCGGACAGGGGGGAACCGGGGAGCTGTTTTTT
D: TRBD1
V: TRBV2
J: TRBJ2-2
size: -

CDR3: CASSLELQETQYF
DNA: TGTGCCAGCAGCTTAGAACTACAAGAGACCCAGTACTTC
D: -
V: TRBV7-9
J: TRBJ2-5
size: -

CDR3: CASSLAKGGGARTGELFF
DNA: TGTGCCAGCAGCTTGGCCAAAGGAGGGGGCGCGAGAACCGGGGAGCTGTTTTTT
D: -
V: TRBV5-4
J: TRBJ2-2
size: -

CDR3: CSVTPSGRMDTQYF
DNA: TGCAGCGTAACTCCTAGCGGGAGAATGGATACGCAGTATTTT
D: TRBD2
V: TRBV29-1
J: TRBJ2-3
size: -

CDR3: CASSRTNSRGPSSGANVLTF
DNA: TGTGCCAGCAGCCGCACCAATTCCAGGGGGCCAAGCTCTGGGGCCAACGTCCTGACTTTC
D: TRBD1
V: TRBV7-9
J: TRBJ2-6
size: -

CDR3: CSARETRRYDETQYF
DNA: TGCAGTGCTAGAGAGACTAGGCGGTATGATGAGACCCAGTACTTC
D: -
V: TRBV20-1
J: TRBJ2-5
size: -

CDR3: CVSSSYNTDTQYF
DNA: TGTGTCAGCAGCTCATATAACACAGATACGCAGTATTTT
D: -
V: TRBV13
J: TRBJ2-3
size: -

CDR3: CSVVVSGTAPTGEQFF
DNA: TGCAGCGTTGTCGTCTCCGGGACAGCGCCCACGGGTGAGCAGTTCTTC
D: TRBD1
V: TRBV29-1
J: TRBJ2-1
size: few

CDR3: CASSSIPDRGYQETQYF
DNA: TGTGCCAGCAGTTCCATACCCGACAGGGGCTACCAAGAGACCCAGTACTTC
D: TRBD1
V: TRBV28
J: TRBJ2-5
size: many

CDR3: CSAKQGAGGANVLTF
DNA: TGCAGTGCCAAACAGGGGGCAGGAGGGGCCAACGTCCTGACTTTC
D: TRBD1
V: TRBV20-1
J: TRBJ2-6
size: few

CDR3: CATSEPSGGESGFTDTQYF
DNA: TGTGCCACCAGTGAACCCTCCGGGGGAGAAAGCGGGTTCACAGATACGCAGTATTTT
D: -
V: TRBV24-1
J: TRBJ2-3
size: many

CDR3: CASSQDSRAAGGIDEQFF
DNA: TGTGCCAGCAGCCAAGATAGCCGGGCGGCGGGAGGAATCGATGAGCAGTTCTTC
D: TRBD2
V: TRBV3-1
J: TRBJ2-1
size: -

CDR3: CAQGTAKNIQYF
DNA: TGTGCCCAGGGAACTGCGAAAAACATTCAGTACTTC
D: -
V: TRBV12-5
J: TRBJ2-4
size: -

CDR3: CASTNRGSGANVLTF
DNA: TGTGCCAGCACTAACCGGGGCTCTGGGGCCAACGTCCTGACTTTC
D: -
V: TRBV7-9
J: TRBJ2-6
size: -

CDR3: CASLGQGPYEQYF
DNA: TGTGCCAGCCTCGGACAGGGGCCCTACGAGCAGTACTTC
D: TRBD1
V: TRBV28
J: TRBJ2-7
size: -

CDR3: CASSSSGVLGEKLFF
DNA: TGTGCCAGCAGCTCTTCAGGGGTCCTCGGTGAAAAACTGTTTTTT
D: -
V: TRBV7-9
J: TRBJ1-4
size: few

CDR3: CASSSVAGAITDTQYF
DNA: TGTGCCAGCAGTTCCGTAGCGGGAGCGATCACAGATACGCAGTATTTT
D: TRBD2
V: TRBV12-3/TRBV12-4
J: TRBJ2-3
size: -

CDR3: CASSPRQGVPSTNEKLFF
DNA: TGTGCCAGCAGCCCGAGGCAGGGAGTACCGTCAACTAATGAAAAACTGTTTTTT
D: -
V: TRBV3-1
J: TRBJ1-4
size: -

CDR3: CSARLPRQTNPSYEQYF
DNA: TGCAGTGCCCGCTTACCTCGACAGACGAACCCCTCCTACGAGCAGTACTTC
D: -
V: TRBV20-1
J: TRBJ2-7
size: -

CDR3: CASSQDSSRTGEQYF
DNA: TGTGCCAGCAGCCAAGACTCTTCTAGGACAGGGGAGCAGTACTTC
D: TRBD1
V: TRBV4-2
J: TRBJ2-7
size: few

CDR3: CASSDMYREEEKLFF
DNA: TGTGCCAGCAGTGATATGTACAGGGAGGAGGAAAAACTGTTTTTT
D: -
V: TRBV2
J: TRBJ1-4
size: -

CDR3: CASSWDIRAGTYGYTF
DNA: TGCGCCAGCAGCTGGGACATCCGAGCGGGAACCTATGGCTACACCTTC
D: -
V: TRBV5-1
J: TRBJ1-2
size: -

CDR3: CATSREVSRVGYTF
DNA: TGTGCCACCAGCAGAGAAGTGAGTCGGGTTGGCTACACCTTC
D: -
V: TRBV15
J: TRBJ1-2
size: few

CDR3: CSGINRDRPTDTQYF
DNA: TGCAGCGGTATAAACCGGGACAGACCCACAGATACGCAGTATTTT
D: TRBD1
V: TRBV29-1
J: TRBJ2-3
size: -

CDR3: CAISYNGTSYEQYF
DNA: TGTGCCATCAGTTACAACGGCACCTCCTACGAGCAGTACTTC
D: -
V: TRBV6-5
J: TRBJ2-7
size: -

CDR3: CSVEQKNSGELFF
DNA: TGCAGCGTTGAACAGAAAAACTCCGGGGAGCTGTTTTTT
D: -
V: TRBV29-1
J: TRBJ2-2
size: -

CDR3: CASSSSPSGYTF
DNA: TGTGCCAGCAGCTCCTCCCCAAGTGGCTACACCTTC
D: -
V: TRBV11-1
J: TRBJ1-2
size: few

CDR3: CAISDPAETQYF
DNA: TGTGCCATCAGCGACCCGGCCGAGACCCAGTACTTC
D: -
V: TRBV10-3
J: TRBJ2-5
size: -

CDR3: CVSSSGTGAGNIQYF
DNA: TGTGTCAGCAGTTCCGGGACAGGGGCAGGAAACATTCAGTACTTC
D: TRBD1
V: TRBV28
J: TRBJ2-4
size: -

CDR3: CASSVQARSTDTQYF
DNA: TGTGCCAGCAGCGTACAGGCAAGGTCCACAGATACGCAGTATTTT
D: -
V: TRBV11-2
J: TRBJ2-3
size: -

CDR3: CSGDAGAPDTQYF
DNA: TGCAGCGGCGACGCGGGGGCCCCAGATACGCAGTATTTT
D: -
V: TRBV29-1
J: TRBJ2-3
size: -

CDR3: CASSRDYGYTF
DNA: TGTGCCAGCAGTCGGGACTATGGCTACACCTTC
D: -
V: TRBV7-9
J: TRBJ1-2
size: few

CDR3: CSAPRGQGQETQYF
DNA: TGCAGTGCCCCAAGGGGGCAGGGTCAAGAGACCCAGTACTTC
D: TRBD1
V: TRBV20-1
J: TRBJ2-5
size: -

CDR3: CSVWGGVGYGYTF
DNA: TGCAGCGTTTGGGGGGGTGTCGGCTATGGCTACACCTTC
D: -
V: TRBV29-1
J: TRBJ1-2
size: few

CDR3: CSVVHLGLAVYNEQFF
DNA: TGCAGCGTTGTCCACTTAGGACTAGCGGTTTACAATGAGCAGTTCTTC
D: TRBD2
V: TRBV29-1
J: TRBJ2-1
size: few

CDR3: CASSWAGGNNEQFF
DNA: TGTGCCAGCAGTTGGGCGGGAGGTAACAATGAGCAGTTCTTC
D: TRBD2
V: TRBV27
J: TRBJ2-1
size: -

CDR3: CASSFSGADEQFF
DNA: TGTGCCAGCAGTTTTTCGGGGGCCGATGAGCAGTTCTTC
D: -
V: TRBV28
J: TRBJ2-1
size: few

CDR3: CSARDQRGYNEQFF
DNA: TGCAGTGCTAGAGACCAGCGGGGGTACAATGAGCAGTTCTTC
D: TRBD2
V: TRBV20-1
J: TRBJ2-1
size: -

CDR3: CASSPPLAGRADTQYF
DNA: TGTGCCAGCTCACCACCGCTCGCGGGAAGGGCAGATACGCAGTATTTT
D: -
V: TRBV18
J: TRBJ2-3
size: -

CDR3: CSVVQQTSGNTIYF
DNA: TGCAGCGTTGTTCAGCAAACCTCTGGAAACACCATATATTTT
D: -
V: TRBV29-1
J: TRBJ1-3
size: -

CDR3: CASSLVLAPGGQYF
DNA: TGTGCCAGCAGCTTAGTGTTGGCCCCCGGGGGGCAGTACTTC
D: TRBD2
V: TRBV7-2
J: TRBJ2-5
size: few

CDR3: CASSREGLIQETQYF
DNA: TGTGCCAGCAGCCGAGAGGGACTCATACAAGAGACCCAGTACTTC
D: -
V: TRBV7-2
J: TRBJ2-5
size: -

CDR3: CASSPRTSGRTDTQYF
DNA: TGTGCCAGCAGCCCCCGGACTAGCGGGAGGACAGATACGCAGTATTTT
D: TRBD2
V: TRBV7-9
J: TRBJ2-3
size: -

CDR3: CSARAGLAGVETQYF
DNA: TGCAGTGCTAGGGCGGGACTAGCGGGAGTAGAGACCCAGTACTTC
D: TRBD2
V: TRBV20-1
J: TRBJ2-5
size: few

CDR3: CASSLRAQETQYF
DNA: TGTGCCAGCAGCCTCAGGGCTCAAGAGACCCAGTACTTC
D: -
V: TRBV6-6
J: TRBJ2-5
size: many